These 8 T cell receptor beta chains originate from one sample sequenced in a study of shared clonotypes between healthy human individuals. Sequencing was performed with immunoSEQ multiplex PCR; in TCRdb, only in-frame clones are kept and a portion is missing. The repertoire holds about 1.1 million clones, with approximately 78% as singletons. The material sequenced was memory CD4+ T cells from PBMCs. Subset described: CD45RA-negative fraction. These receptors were taken from a man aged 18-30 years in good health. Some clones in this sample may be carry-over from other donors' samples.

V gene TRBV27 combines with J gene TRBJ2-5, with D hard to call. The germline V gene encodes CDR1 MNHEY and CDR2 SMNVEV (reference sequence). V dropped 3 bases and J dropped 4 bases, with 15 bases sitting between them. The CDR3 has 15 residues. The CDR3 is CASSFWGRVRETQYF. CDR3 bases: TGTGCCAGCAGTTTCTGGGGAAGGGTCCGAGAGACCCAGTACTTC.

The chain recombines TRBV19 with TRBJ2-5; 7 positions agree with TRBD2. The CDR3 totals 15 residues. V was clipped by 7 bases and J by 4 bases; unmatched bases: 12. Germline V gene sequence: CDR1 LNHDA, CDR2 SQIVND (reference sequence). The CDR3 nucleotides are TGTGCCAGTATGGGTGGCGGGAGTAGGGGAGAGACCCAGTACTTC. Amino acids: CASMGGGSRGETQYF.

The chain couples TRBV7-2 to TRBJ2-5; TRBD2 is a possible D gene (6 bases). The V gene lost 3 bases and the J gene lost 5 bases, with 10 bases spanning the gap. Germline V gene sequence: CDR1 SGHTA, CDR2 FQGNSA. This CDR3 is built from 13 residues. Written as DNA, the CDR3 is TGTGCCAGCAGCTTTAGCGGTGTCGAGACCCAGTACTTC. Amino acids: CASSFSGVETQYF.

The chain couples TRBV11-3 to TRBJ2-5, with a possible D match to TRBD2 (7 bases). Germline V gene sequence: CDR1 SGHNT, CDR2 YENEEA. The ends were cut back, 5 bases at V and 1 base at J, with 14 bases in the middle. The CDR3 totals 15 residues. The CDR3 protein is CASSLGGGPQETQYF. CDR3 DNA: TGTGCCAGCAGCCTAGGGGGGGGACCCCAAGAGACCCAGTACTTC.

The V and J genes are TRBV5-1 and TRBJ2-1; D not certain. There are 13 residues in the CDR3. The germline V and J ends were trimmed by 4 bases and 10 bases, with 15 bases remaining between them. Germline V CDR1 and CDR2: SGHRS, YFSETQ. CDR3 protein: CASSPVMAGEQFF. The CDR3 region has the DNA TGCGCCAGCAGCCCTGTCATGGCCGGGGAGCAGTTCTTC.

The V and J genes are TRBV7-3 and TRBJ2-7; TRBD1 matches at 7 bases. The CDR3 runs 15 residues. V lost 4 bases to trimming and J lost 5 bases; unmatched junction nucleotides: 11. Germline CDR1 is SGHTA and CDR2 is FQGTGA. CDR3 sequence: CASSSTAPTGNEQYF. DNA for the CDR3: TGTGCCAGCAGCTCTACCGCCCCGACAGGGAACGAGCAGTACTTC.

Only a few counts were recorded for this clone. The chain links TRBV4-1 to TRBJ2-3, with D tentatively TRBD2 (7 bases). Trimming removed 8 bases from V and 4 bases from J, with 22 bases in between. CDR3 length: 16 amino acids. Germline lookup yields CDR1 MGHRA and CDR2 YSYEKL. CDR3 nucleotide sequence: TGCGCCAGCGCCTCCTTGATGGGGGGGCACCCAGATACGCAGTATTTT. Encoded protein: CASASLMGGHPDTQYF.

This clone was observed a few times. In the same sample, other DNA sequences code for this CDR3. This sequence joins TRBV5-1 and TRBJ1-5; 8 positions agree with TRBD1. Looked up from germline, CDR1 is SGHRS and CDR2 is YFSETQ. V gave up 4 bases and J gave up 2 bases; unmatched junction bases: 5. CDR3 size: 15 residues. The CDR3 loop reads CASSTGTGGNQPQHF. The CDR3 nucleotides read TGCGCCAGCAGCACCGGGACAGGAGGCAATCAGCCCCAGCATTTT.